What follows is one TCR beta chain and its context. Its antigen is still unknown. The CDR3 has 14 residues. The sample is drawn from a study of CXCR3-negative and CXCR3-positive naive CD8 T cells. Overall study findings and caveats: Between one naive subset and the other, surface CD5 was comparable, and TCR strength was inferred from TRB CDR3 properties. CXCR3-negative and CXCR3-positive naive cells shared comparable TRBV-TRBJ usage, but memory cells did not. When CXCR3-positive naive cells were set against CXCR3-negative naive cells, the former had more hydrophobic TRB CDR3s.

Each TRB cDNA library was prepared by 5' RACE (with UMI labels). TCRdb reprocessed the 5' RACE reads, with one entry per CDR3 protein and no DNA. The sample includes about 7,000 distinct CDR3 sequences. The chain combines TRBV12-3 or TRBV12-4 with TRBJ2-6. This sequence was found in a human donor in good health. Some clones in this sample may be carry-over from other donors' samples. Sequencing used naive CXCR3+ CD8+ T cells from blood. Noted subset: CD45RO-CCR7+CD27+CD95- naive CD8+ T cells expressing CXCR3 (TNR3+). The CDR3 spells CASSQSSGANVLTF.